Shown below are 11 T cell receptor beta chains from a single sample sequenced in a study of blood T cell repertoires in COVID-19. Sequencing was performed with immunoSEQ multiplex PCR; in TCRdb, only in-frame clones are kept and a portion is missing. The sample shows roughly 250,000 clones, approximately 90% of them seen only once. Sample: PBMCs or T cells enriched from blood (not recorded which). Every receptor here comes from a man aged 40-50 years who had recovered from COVID-19.

The chain carries TRBV29-1 and TRBJ2-2; D possibly corresponds to TRBD1 (5 bases). This CDR3 is 14 amino acids long. V lost 0 bases and J lost 6, with 11 bases in between. CDR1 and CDR2 (germline): SQVTM, ANQGSEA. This CDR3 is CSVEDQGAAGELFF. CDR3 bases: TGCAGCGTTGAAGATCAAGGGGCCGCCGGGGAGCTGTTTTTT.

The CDR3: CASSPGIRSYNEQFF. The CDR3 DNA is TGTGCCAGCAGCCCAGGAATCCGCTCCTACAATGAGCAGTTCTTC. The gene calls are TRBV11-3 and TRBJ2-1; D remains ambiguous. CDR1 is SGHNT and CDR2 is YENEEA in the germline V gene. Trimming pared 5 bases from V and 0 bases from J, leaving 11 bases between. The CDR3 runs 15 residues.

This rearrangement joins TRBV5-4 to TRBJ1-4; D gene unclear. V lost 3 bases to trimming and J lost 3 bases, with 9 bases between them. The V gene's germline CDR1 is SGHNT and CDR2 YYREEE (reference sequence). The CDR3 spans 14 residues. CDR3 region: CASSSEKANEKLFF. The DNA for the CDR3 is TGTGCCAGCAGCTCCGAGAAAGCTAATGAAAAACTGTTTTTT.

The rearrangement uses TRBV4-1 and TRBJ2-7, with TRBD2 identical over 9 bases. Germline CDR1 is MGHRA and CDR2 is YSYEKL. CDR3 length: 13 residues. After removal of 3 bases from V and 7 bases from J, the junction contained 4 bases not matched to a gene. In DNA form, the CDR3 reads TGCGCCAGCAGCCATCTAGCGGGACCGGAGCAGTACTTC. This gives the protein CASSHLAGPEQYF.

This chain connects TRBV7-6 to TRBJ1-2; D possibly corresponds to TRBD1 (6 bases). This CDR3 has 18 residues. Trimming stripped 1 base from V and 6 bases from J, with 24 bases between. Germline V gene sequence: CDR1 SGHVS, CDR2 FNYEAQ. CDR3 DNA sequence: TGTGCCAGCAGCTTAGGGGACACCGGGTCAACCCACCCGCATGGCTACACCTTC. Protein sequence: CASSLGDTGSTHPHGYTF. Looking up the rest from reference TRBV7-6 and TRBJ1-2 gives the full variable domain: GAGVSQSPRYKVTKRGQDVALRCDPISGHVSLYWYRQALGQGPEFLTYFNYEAQQDKSGLPNDRFSAERPEGSISTLTIQRTEQRDSAMYRCASSLGDTGSTHPHGYTFGSGTRLTVV.

The rearrangement links TRBV7-3 to TRBJ2-1; tentatively, D is TRBD2 (7 bases). V dropped 5 bases and J dropped 4 bases, with 24 bases sitting between them. CDR3 length equals 18 residues. Germline lookup yields CDR1 SGHTA and CDR2 FQGTGA. CDR3 sequence reads: CASSTWGGGRRNYNEQFF. CDR3 sequence (DNA): TGTGCCAGCAGCACCTGGGGGGGCGGCCGGCGGAATTACAATGAGCAGTTCTTC.

This clone occurred a few times. This chain uses TRBV5-4 with TRBJ1-4, with TRBD1 as a possible D gene (5 bases). V lost 0 bases and J lost 11, with 8 bases in between. The CDR3 is 12 amino acids. CDR1 and CDR2 (germline): SGHNT, YYREEE (reference sequence). CDR3 sequence reads: CASSLGDSKLFF. The CDR3, as DNA: TGTGCCAGCAGCTTGGGGGACTCGAAACTGTTTTTT.

The gene calls are TRBV28 and TRBJ1-2, with 8 bases fitting TRBD1. V lost 1 base and J lost 6; bases outside the gene matches: 7. This CDR3 contains 15 residues. Germline V gives CDR1 MDHEN, CDR2 SYDVKM. The chain's CDR3 is CASSLFRTGSDGYTF. The CDR3 DNA follows: TGTGCCAGCAGTTTATTCCGGACAGGGTCTGATGGCTACACCTTC.

The chain combines TRBV3-1 (or the pseudogene TRBV3-2) with TRBJ1-6; 8 bases fit TRBD1. The CDR3 length is 15 residues. The trim removed 3 bases at V and 7 bases at J, leaving 5 bases unmatched. Germline CDR1 LGHDT, CDR2 YNNKEL (reference sequence). CDR3 nucleotides: TGTGCCAGCAGCCACGACAGGGGTTCCAATTCACCCCTCCACTTT. This gives the protein CASSHDRGSNSPLHF.

This CDR3 is CASSIRGMGRRDSVEAFF. CDR3 coding DNA: TGTGCCAGTAGTATAAGGGGAATGGGGCGCCGCGACTCGGTAGAAGCTTTCTTT. The rearrangement joins TRBV19 to TRBJ1-1; a possible D gene is TRBD1 (5 bases). Trimming left V 2 bases short and J 8 bases short, with 27 bases between. The CDR3 loop spans 18 amino acids. Germline V gives CDR1 LNHDA, CDR2 SQIVND (reference sequence). The full variable domain, with the rest looked up from reference TRBV19 and TRBJ1-1, is DGGITQSPKYLFRKEGQNVTLSCEQNLNHDAMYWYRQDPGQGLRLIYYSQIVNDFQKGDIAEGYSVSREKKESFPLTVTSAQKNPTAFYLCASSIRGMGRRDSVEAFFGQGTRLTVV.

This clone was recorded once. The DNA of the CDR3 is TGTGCCAGCAGCTTCCAGACTAGCGGGATGCGCGAGCAGTACTTC. Its translation: CASSFQTSGMREQYF. This sequence joins TRBV7-2 and TRBJ2-7; 11 bases match TRBD2. Per germline, CDR1 SGHTA and CDR2 FQGNSA. CDR3 length: 15 residues. V dropped 3 bases and J dropped 6; count of bases not matched to a gene: 7.